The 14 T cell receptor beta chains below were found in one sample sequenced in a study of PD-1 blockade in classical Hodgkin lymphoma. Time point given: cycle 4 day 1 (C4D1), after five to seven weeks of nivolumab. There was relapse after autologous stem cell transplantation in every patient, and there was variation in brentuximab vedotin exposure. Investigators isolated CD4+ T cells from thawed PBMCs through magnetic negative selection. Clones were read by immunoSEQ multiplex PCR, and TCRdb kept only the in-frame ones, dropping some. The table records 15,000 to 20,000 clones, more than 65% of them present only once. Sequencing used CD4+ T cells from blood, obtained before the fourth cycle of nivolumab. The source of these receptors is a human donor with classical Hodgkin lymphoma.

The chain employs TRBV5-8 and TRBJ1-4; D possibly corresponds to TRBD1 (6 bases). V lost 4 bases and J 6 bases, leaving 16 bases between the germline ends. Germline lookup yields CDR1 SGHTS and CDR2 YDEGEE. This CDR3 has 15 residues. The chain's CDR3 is CASSLAGRGDEKLFF. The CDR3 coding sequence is TGTGCCAGCAGCCTCGCTGGGAGGGGGGATGAAAAACTGTTTTTT. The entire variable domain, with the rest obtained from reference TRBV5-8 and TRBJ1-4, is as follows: EAGVTQSPTHLIKTRGQQATLRCSPISGHTSVYWYQQALGLGLQFLLWYDEGEERNRGNFPPRFSGRQFPNYSSELNVNALELEDSALYLCASSLAGRGDEKLFFGSGTQLSVL.

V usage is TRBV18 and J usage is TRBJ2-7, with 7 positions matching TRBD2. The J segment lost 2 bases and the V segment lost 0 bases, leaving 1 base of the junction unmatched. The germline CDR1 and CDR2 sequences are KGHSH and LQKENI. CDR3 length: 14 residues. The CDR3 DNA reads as TGTGCCAGCTCACCACCGGCGGGGGCCTACGAGCAGTACTTC. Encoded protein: CASSPPAGAYEQYF.

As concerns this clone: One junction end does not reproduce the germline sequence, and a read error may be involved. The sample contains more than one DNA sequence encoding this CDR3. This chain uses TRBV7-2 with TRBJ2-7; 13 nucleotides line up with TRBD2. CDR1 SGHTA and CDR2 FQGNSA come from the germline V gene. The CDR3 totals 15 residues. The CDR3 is CASIAGLAGAYEQYF. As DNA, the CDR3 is TGCGCCAGCATCGCCGGACTAGCGGGGGCCTACGAGCAGTACTTC.

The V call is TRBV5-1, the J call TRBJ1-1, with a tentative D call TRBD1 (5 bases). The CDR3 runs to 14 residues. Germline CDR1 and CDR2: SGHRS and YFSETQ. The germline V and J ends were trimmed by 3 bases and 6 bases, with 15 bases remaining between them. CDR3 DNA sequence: TGCGCCAGCAGCTCGAGGGGCGCGGTGGCTGAAGCTTTCTTT. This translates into CASSSRGAVAEAFF.

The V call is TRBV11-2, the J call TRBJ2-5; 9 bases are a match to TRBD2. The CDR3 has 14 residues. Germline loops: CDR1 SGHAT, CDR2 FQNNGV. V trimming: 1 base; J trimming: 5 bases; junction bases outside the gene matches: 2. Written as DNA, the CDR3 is TGTGCCAGCAGCTTAGGGACTAGCGCCGAGACCCAGTACTTC. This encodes CASSLGTSAETQYF.

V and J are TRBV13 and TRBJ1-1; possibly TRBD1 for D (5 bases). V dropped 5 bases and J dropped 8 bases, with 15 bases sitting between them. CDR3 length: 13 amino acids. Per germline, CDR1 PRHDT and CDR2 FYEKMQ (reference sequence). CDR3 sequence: CASSLLLGGEAFF. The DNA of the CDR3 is TGTGCCAGCAGCCTTCTTCTCGGGGGGGAAGCTTTCTTT.

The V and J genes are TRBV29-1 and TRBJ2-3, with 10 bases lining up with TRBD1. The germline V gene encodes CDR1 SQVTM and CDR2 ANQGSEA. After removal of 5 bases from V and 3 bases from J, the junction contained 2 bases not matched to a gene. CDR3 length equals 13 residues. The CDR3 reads CSVPGQGTDTQYF. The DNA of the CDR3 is TGCAGCGTTCCGGGACAGGGGACAGATACGCAGTATTTT.

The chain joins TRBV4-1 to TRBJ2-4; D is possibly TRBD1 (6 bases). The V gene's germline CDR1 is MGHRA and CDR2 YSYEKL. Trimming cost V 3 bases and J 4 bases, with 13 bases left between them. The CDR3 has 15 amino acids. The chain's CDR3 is CASSHWTDLKNIQYF. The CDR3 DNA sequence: TGCGCCAGCAGCCATTGGACAGATTTGAAAAACATTCAGTACTTC.

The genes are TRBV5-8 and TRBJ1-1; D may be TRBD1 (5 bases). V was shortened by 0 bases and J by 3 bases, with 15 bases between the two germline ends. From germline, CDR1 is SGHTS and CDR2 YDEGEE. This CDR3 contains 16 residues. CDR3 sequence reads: CASSLVFGREDTEAFF. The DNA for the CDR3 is TGTGCCAGCAGCTTGGTATTCGGCAGGGAGGACACTGAAGCTTTCTTT.

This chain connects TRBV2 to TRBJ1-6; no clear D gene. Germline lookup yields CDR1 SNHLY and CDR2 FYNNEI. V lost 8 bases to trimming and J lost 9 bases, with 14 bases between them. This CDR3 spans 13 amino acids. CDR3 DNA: TGTGCCAGCCTATGGACTGTGGGTTCACCCCTCCACTTT. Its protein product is CASLWTVGSPLHF.

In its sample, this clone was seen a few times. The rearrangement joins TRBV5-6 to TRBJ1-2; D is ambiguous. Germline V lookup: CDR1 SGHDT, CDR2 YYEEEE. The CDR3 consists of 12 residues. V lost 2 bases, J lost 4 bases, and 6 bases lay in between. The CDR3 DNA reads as TGTGCCAGCAGCTTTTCGCCCTATGGCTACACCTTC. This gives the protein CASSFSPYGYTF.

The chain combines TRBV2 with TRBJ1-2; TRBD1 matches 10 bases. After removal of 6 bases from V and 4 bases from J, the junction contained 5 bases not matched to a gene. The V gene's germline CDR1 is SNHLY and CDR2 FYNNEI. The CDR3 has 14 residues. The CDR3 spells CASSGQGGSYGYTF. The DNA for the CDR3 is TGTGCCAGCAGCGGACAGGGGGGTAGCTATGGCTACACCTTC.

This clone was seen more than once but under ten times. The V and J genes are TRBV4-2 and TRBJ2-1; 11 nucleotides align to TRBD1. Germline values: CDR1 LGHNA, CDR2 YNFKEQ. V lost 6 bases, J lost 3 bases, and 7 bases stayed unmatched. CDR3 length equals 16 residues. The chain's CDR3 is CASSAGGTGGYNEQFF. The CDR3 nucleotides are TGTGCCAGCAGTGCCGGGGGGACAGGGGGCTACAATGAGCAGTTCTTC.

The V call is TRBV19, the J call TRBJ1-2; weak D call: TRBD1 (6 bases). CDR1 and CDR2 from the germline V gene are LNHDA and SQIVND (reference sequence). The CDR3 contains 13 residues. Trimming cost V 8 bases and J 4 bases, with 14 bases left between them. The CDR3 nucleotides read TGTGCCAGTGAAGGACAGTCTCGCTATGGCTACACCTTC. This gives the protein CASEGQSRYGYTF.